This TCR beta chain was sequenced in a study of shared clonotypes between healthy human individuals (dated by TCRdb to 2020 to 2021). As for the study more broadly: The cohort comprised a couple of women and three men aged 18 to 49 years. Libraries were prepared and TCR repertoires were sequenced by different laboratories using diverse techniques, in order to increase sequencing depth and limit assay-specific biases. For each donor, CD4 naive and CD4 memory were each given three plates, CD8 naive was given two plates, and CD8 memory was given one plate. Blood TCR repertoires of roughly five healthy adults were deeply sequenced to estimate repertoire size and the extent of clonotype sharing between individuals. Between about 0.85 and 10 billion PBMCs per donor were obtained by leukapheresis.

For the CD8 naive samples, CD45RO-negative cells were positively selected for CCR7, yielding a CD45RA+CCR7+ population from which TemRA cells were excluded. The donors were healthy, HIV-negative adults with no recently reported acute infections or vaccinations. Only Caucasian adults living in Nashville, Tennessee, USA were represented among the donors. Blood was obtained by leukapheresis, after which PBMCs were separated by Ficoll-Histopaque density gradient centrifugation and cryopreserved in liquid nitrogen vapor phase. Analytical flow cytometry was used to check the purity and quantity of every magnetically sorted T cell population. From each sorted fraction, genomic DNA was isolated and quantified by UV absorbance on a Nanodrop 2000c. Points on this clone: Its antigen is unknown. Base-call qualities are not available, and no considerably larger clone is one nucleotide away.

Using the deep immunoSEQ assay, multiplex PCR amplified TCR CDR3 regions from genomic DNA. For each cell subset, the extracted genomic DNA was distributed evenly across all wells of several immunoSEQ 96-well plates, and each plate served as one replicate. For sorted subsets, around 200 ng genomic DNA, equal to about 30,000 T cell genomes, was loaded into each replicate PCR. The purified libraries were quantified using a Qubit 3.0 fluorometer, sized with a Bioanalyzer 2100, and then quantified again using the KAPA Library Quantification kit. Every immunoSEQ 96-well plate was sequenced on a dedicated single-read 150-cycle Illumina NextSeq 550 flow cell. Processing in the source paper ran as follows. The immunoSEQ output contained only junctional sequences without quality scores, so filtering could not match that applied to full-length reads. To assign V/J genes and CDR3, sequences were annotated using PyIR, a Python wrapper for IgBLAST v1.9, with IMGT germline references. Any read was removed if the V/J assignment was weak (E-value above 1e-6), the CDR3 was missing, or the read contained stop codons, out-of-frame junctions, or ambiguous translated residues. V3J clonotypes were defined by identical inferred V gene, J gene, and CDR3 amino acid sequence. Percentage overlap between repertoires was calculated by dividing the number of shared unique clonotypes by the size of the smaller repertoire. Three approaches were used to assess repertoire richness: RTK rarefaction, the Chao1 estimator, and Recon v2.1 estimates of unobserved clonotypes. For all TCRbeta clonotypes obtained by the gDNA method from several donors, generation probabilities were computed with OLGA. Here the immuneACCESS table is served through TCRdb, limited to in-frame sequences with V and J called. Missing clones are a known gap in these copies; in checked studies unresolved V genes cover under half, and the rest lacks a known reason. V and J calls and clone size are as listed in that table; D and trimming were resolved from the DNA. The sample table contains some 800,000 clones; only one count was recorded for around 92% of them. The ten biggest clones cover about 24% of the sample.

Overall study outcomes, separate from this receptor: Because the study included a small number of donors, the genetic and exposure-history diversity represented was limited. Pairwise subsampling indicated that sequencing depth was expected to affect the degree of clonotype sharing among donors. Sampling was limited to blood, and TCR repertoires in tissue likely differ from TCR repertoires in blood. Naive subsets generally had larger estimated clonotype richness than memory subsets. When a few donors were compared, the shared fraction of clonotypes was 5% to 6.5% for naive CD4, about 4% for naive CD8, 2% to 2.5% for memory CD4, and 0.35% to 0.4% for memory CD8. Compared with non-shared clonotypes, clonotypes shared by all four sorted-subset donors had higher generation probabilities. Incomplete sequencing was indicated by rarefaction of sorted-subset datasets, despite the large sequencing depth.

The CDR3 sequence holds 16 residues, the cysteine and phenylalanine included. Only the CDR3 portion is preserved as DNA: 48 bases, with reading frame beginning at the first base. V is trimmed back by 3 bases and J by 3 bases, and the junction contains 8 bases that no gene match accounts for. From the germline V gene, CDR1 is ENHRY and CDR2 is SYGVKD. The chain is encoded by TRBV10-3 joined to TRBJ2-5, and 9 bases in between align with TRBD2. The specimen sequenced was naive CD8+ T cells sorted from blood. The sample's cell subset or site label, in plain terms: CD45RA+CCR7+. This receptor was taken from a man aged 25-45 years in good health. The CDR3 in this case is CAISDIAGASEETQYF. The DNA is TGTGCCATCAGTGATATAGCGGGAGCGTCGGAAGAGACCCAGTACTTC.